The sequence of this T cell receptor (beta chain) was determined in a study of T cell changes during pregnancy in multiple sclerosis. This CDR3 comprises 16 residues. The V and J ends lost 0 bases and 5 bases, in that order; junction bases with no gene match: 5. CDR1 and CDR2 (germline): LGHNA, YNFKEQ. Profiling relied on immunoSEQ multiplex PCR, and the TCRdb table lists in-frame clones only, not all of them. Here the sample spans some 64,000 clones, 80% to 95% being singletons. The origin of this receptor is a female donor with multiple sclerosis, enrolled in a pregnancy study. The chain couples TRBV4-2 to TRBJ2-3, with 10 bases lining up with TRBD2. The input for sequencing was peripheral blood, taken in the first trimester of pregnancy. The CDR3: CASSQDTSGMGDTQYF. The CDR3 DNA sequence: TGTGCCAGCAGCCAAGATACTAGCGGGATGGGAGATACGCAGTATTTT.